The 10 T cell receptor beta chains below were found in one sample sequenced in a study of cytomegalovirus exposure and HLA in healthy donors. Vbeta (60) and Jbeta (13) primers were used in the PCR. Some clones are missing from TCRdb's copy, which holds only in-frame ones; the method was immunoSEQ multiplex PCR. Among around 170,000 clones listed, around 79% were seen once. The specimen sequenced was PBMCs. The receptors here all came from a woman between 40 and 50 years old in good health and CMV-seronegative.

The V gene is TRBV21-1, the J gene TRBJ2-1; the table's D call of TRBD2 was not tested on the DNA. TRBV21-1 is noted as a pseudogene. CDR3 length: 19 residues. This chain's CDR3 is CASSKGSSGRAEGYNEQFF. In nucleotides, the CDR3 is TGTGCCAGCAGCAAAGGAAGTAGCGGGAGGGCCGAGGGCTACAATGAGCAGTTCTTC.

The chain carries TRBV5-4 and TRBJ1-6; D gene unclear. CDR3 length: 16 residues. V shed 4 bases and J shed 7 bases, with 18 bases lying between them. The germline CDR1 and CDR2 sequences are SGHNT and YYREEE (reference sequence). The CDR3 is CASSLRPPGPNSPLHF. DNA of the CDR3: TGTGCCAGCAGCCTCCGCCCACCTGGCCCCAATTCACCCCTCCACTTT.

The chain links TRBV4-2 to TRBJ1-6, with 8 bases that match TRBD1. The CDR3 is 16 amino acids. V was clipped by 1 base and J by 7 bases; unmatched bases: 6. CDR1 is LGHNA and CDR2 is YNFKEQ in the germline V gene. This CDR3 is CASSQAQGQVNSPLHF. In DNA form, the CDR3 reads TGTGCCAGCAGCCAAGCGCAGGGACAGGTGAATTCACCCCTCCACTTT.

The J gene is TRBJ1-5, the V gene TRBV5-4; the match to TRBD1 covers 12 bases. The ends lost 4 bases at V and 2 bases at J; junction bases unmatched: 10. This CDR3 region has 18 residues. Looked up from germline, CDR1 is SGHNT and CDR2 is YYREEE (reference sequence). CDR3: CASSQGTGTGGGNQPQHF. The CDR3 DNA is TGTGCCAGCAGCCAGGGCACCGGGACAGGGGGCGGCAATCAGCCCCAGCATTTT.

There are many counts of this clone. This rearrangement joins TRBV6-4 to TRBJ1-1, with unresolved D. V was cut by 4 bases and J by 2 bases, with 8 bases left in between. Germline V gene data show CDR1 as MRHNA and CDR2 as SNTAGT. CDR3 size: 13 residues. The CDR3 DNA follows: TGTGCCAGCAGTGTCACAGTTAACACTGAAGCTTTCTTT. Amino acids: CASSVTVNTEAFF.

This clone was seen just once. The chain employs TRBV6-6 and TRBJ1-2, with TRBD1 as a possible D gene (6 bases). Germline CDR1 is MNHNY and CDR2 is SVGAGI (reference sequence). Trimming took off 4 bases at V and 2 bases at J, with 11 bases between the two ends. CDR3 length: 14 residues. The CDR3 nucleotides read TGTGCCAGCAGTTTCCGGACAGTAAACTATGGCTACACCTTC. Translation: CASSFRTVNYGYTF.

The V gene is TRBV28, the J gene TRBJ1-5; TRBD1 is a possible D gene (5 bases). Germline CDR1 is MDHEN and CDR2 is SYDVKM. CDR3 length: 15 residues. The V end was cut by 2 bases, the J end by 5 bases, with 13 bases between. This CDR3 is CASSLRGIKDQPQHF. In DNA form, the CDR3 reads TGTGCCAGCAGTTTACGGGGGATTAAGGATCAGCCCCAGCATTTT.

CDR3 region: CASSLGWGGGNTIYF. The CDR3 DNA reads TGTGCCAGCAGCTTGGGTTGGGGAGGCGGAAACACCATATATTTT. This chain connects TRBV7-2 to TRBJ1-3; no firm D call. CDR3 length: 15 amino acids. Trimming left V 3 bases short and J 4 bases short, with 13 bases between. Germline CDR1 and CDR2: SGHTA and FQGNSA. The variable domain in full, with the rest retrieved from reference TRBV7-2 and TRBJ1-3, is GAGVSQSPSNKVTEKGKDVELRCDPISGHTALYWYRQSLGQGLEFLIYFQGNSAPDKSGLPSDRFSAERTGGSVSTLTIQRTQQEDSAVYLCASSLGWGGGNTIYFGEGSWLTVV.

The rearrangement links TRBV9 to TRBJ2-7, with D possibly being TRBD2 (7 bases). CDR1 is SGDLS and CDR2 is YYNGEE in the germline V gene. This CDR3 spans 18 amino acids. V gave up 0 bases and J gave up 3 bases, with 22 bases separating them. The CDR3 loop reads CASSVEGGIAGDHYEQYF. In nucleotides, the CDR3 is TGTGCCAGCAGCGTAGAGGGGGGGATTGCGGGAGATCACTACGAGCAGTACTTC. Together with reference TRBV9 and TRBJ2-7, the CDR3 gives the full variable domain: DSGVTQTPKHLITATGQRVTLRCSPRSGDLSVYWYQQSLDQGLQFLIQYYNGEERAKGNILERFSAQQFPDLHSELNLSSLELGDSALYFCASSVEGGIAGDHYEQYFGPGTRLTVT.

This clone has more than one count but fewer than ten. The chain has TRBV10-3 and TRBJ1-1, with D possibly being TRBD1 (6 bases). The V and J ends lost 6 bases and 7 bases respectively, with 21 bases between them. Germline V gives CDR1 ENHRY, CDR2 SYGVKD. The CDR3 runs to 15 residues. The CDR3 region is CAISEQGSGLDEAFF. The CDR3 DNA reads TGTGCCATCAGCGAACAGGGATCTGGGCTTGATGAAGCTTTCTTT.